Listed below are T cell receptor beta chains from one sample, sequenced in a study of blood T cell repertoires in COVID-19. The data were produced by immunoSEQ multiplex PCR, yet TCRdb's version contains in-frame clones alone and is incomplete. Of about 240,000 clones detected, around 90% appear once; the ten largest clones hold about 0.79%. The sequenced material came from peripheral blood. The receptors were sampled from a young man with COVID-19, enrolled during active disease. Each CDR3 is given with its conserved first and last residue. The order of the fields is clone size, V gene, D gene, J gene, CDR3 protein, CDR3 DNA. D genes are given only for firm matches. Expanded clones get a size class; other rows say once, few or many, or leave the size out.

size: NA; V: TRBV6-1; D: NA; J: TRBJ1-5; CDR3: CASSEGHYSNQPQHF; DNA: TGTGCCAGCAGTGAAGGACATTATAGCAATCAGCCCCAGCATTTT
size: NA; V: TRBV19; D: NA; J: TRBJ1-1; CDR3: CASSFQVNTEAFF; DNA: TGTGCCAGTAGTTTCCAGGTGAACACTGAAGCTTTCTTT
size: NA; V: TRBV21-1; D: NA; J: TRBJ2-2; CDR3: CASSKGQRWNTGELFF; DNA: TGTGCCAGCAGCAAAGGTCAGAGGTGGAACACCGGGGAGCTGTTTTTT
size: NA; V: TRBV19; D: TRBD1; J: TRBJ1-1; CDR3: CASSLQTGVGGEAFF; DNA: TGTGCCAGTAGTCTTCAGACAGGGGTAGGAGGTGAAGCTTTCTTT
size: NA; V: TRBV7-9; D: TRBD2; J: TRBJ2-5; CDR3: CASSSMWTSGGPGETQYF; DNA: TGTGCCAGCAGCTCCATGTGGACTAGCGGGGGTCCGGGAGAGACCCAGTACTTC
size: NA; V: TRBV7-9; D: NA; J: TRBJ2-7; CDR3: CASSSRERVPPYEQYF; DNA: TGTGCCAGCAGCTCCCGGGAGAGGGTCCCTCCCTACGAGCAGTACTTC
size: NA; V: TRBV7-6; D: TRBD2; J: TRBJ2-1; CDR3: CASSLETSGGAGEQFF; DNA: TGTGCCAGCAGCTTAGAAACTAGCGGGGGGGCAGGTGAGCAGTTCTTC
size: few; V: TRBV24-1; D: NA; J: TRBJ2-1; CDR3: CATSDWTLREQFF; DNA: TGTGCCACCAGTGATTGGACATTGCGGGAGCAGTTCTTC
size: NA; V: TRBV3-1/TRBV3-2; D: NA; J: TRBJ1-5; CDR3: CASSRGAGVQPQHF; DNA: TGTGCCAGCAGCAGAGGGGCAGGGGTTCAGCCCCAGCATTTT
size: once; V: TRBV11-2; D: TRBD2; J: TRBJ2-1; CDR3: CASSFPHSRGSGGRHEQFF; DNA: TGTGCCAGCAGCTTCCCCCACTCACGCGGCAGCGGGGGGAGACATGAGCAGTTCTTC
size: NA; V: TRBV6-6; D: NA; J: TRBJ1-4; CDR3: CASRRGSTNEKLFF; DNA: TGTGCCAGCAGGCGGGGATCAACTAATGAAAAACTGTTTTTT
size: NA; V: TRBV30; D: TRBD1; J: TRBJ2-2; CDR3: CAWQGDLGEELFF; DNA: TGTGCCTGGCAGGGGGATCTGGGCGAGGAGCTGTTTTTT
size: NA; V: TRBV6-6; D: TRBD1; J: TRBJ1-6; CDR3: CASRNQGATGSPLHF; DNA: TGTGCCAGCAGAAACCAGGGGGCGACAGGTTCACCCCTCCACTTT
size: NA; V: TRBV10-3; D: TRBD1; J: TRBJ1-1; CDR3: CATQRDSTDTEAFF; DNA: TGTGCCACCCAACGGGACAGTACGGACACTGAAGCTTTCTTT
size: NA; V: TRBV3-1/TRBV3-2; D: NA; J: TRBJ1-2; CDR3: CASSPHNRETGYGYTF; DNA: TGTGCCAGCAGCCCTCACAACAGGGAGACGGGCTATGGCTACACCTTC
size: NA; V: TRBV12-3/TRBV12-4; D: NA; J: TRBJ1-2; CDR3: CASSPRVGGYTF; DNA: TGTGCCAGCAGCCCCCGGGTTGGCGGCTACACCTTC
size: few; V: TRBV7-6; D: TRBD1; J: TRBJ2-7; CDR3: CASSLALTGIDEQYF; DNA: TGTGCCAGCAGCTTAGCGCTGACAGGGATTGACGAGCAGTACTTC
size: NA; V: TRBV6-5; D: TRBD2; J: TRBJ2-7; CDR3: CASSPGGYEQYF; DNA: TGTGCCAGCAGTCCGGGGGGCTACGAGCAGTACTTC
size: NA; V: TRBV19; D: TRBD1; J: TRBJ1-1; CDR3: CASSDPGQGMNTEAFF; DNA: TGTGCCAGTAGTGACCCGGGACAGGGTATGAACACTGAAGCTTTCTTT
size: NA; V: TRBV6-5; D: TRBD1; J: TRBJ1-2; CDR3: CASSYLRGRSAGYTF; DNA: TGTGCCAGCAGTTACCTCAGGGGGAGGTCGGCTGGCTACACCTTC
size: few; V: TRBV3-1/TRBV3-2; D: TRBD2; J: TRBJ2-7; CDR3: CASSTPGGTSYEQYF; DNA: TGTGCCAGCAGCACTCCCGGGGGGACGTCCTACGAGCAGTACTTC
size: NA; V: TRBV5-1; D: NA; J: TRBJ1-1; CDR3: CASSLEYYRDTEAFF; DNA: TGCGCCAGCAGCTTGGAGTATTACAGGGACACTGAAGCTTTCTTT
size: NA; V: TRBV20-1; D: TRBD1; J: TRBJ1-1; CDR3: CSALDRERAFF; DNA: TGCAGTGCTCTGGACAGGGAGAGAGCTTTCTTT
size: NA; V: TRBV12-2; D: NA; J: TRBJ1-5; CDR3: CASRLYGTSSNQPQHF; DNA: TGTGCAAGTCGCTTATACGGGACAAGTAGCAATCAGCCCCAGCATTTT
size: few; V: TRBV6-1; D: TRBD1; J: TRBJ2-7; CDR3: CASSESWDRSYEQYF; DNA: TGTGCCAGCAGTGAATCTTGGGACAGATCCTACGAGCAGTACTTC
size: NA; V: TRBV10-2; D: NA; J: TRBJ2-7; CDR3: CASGQSYEQYF; DNA: TGCGCCAGCGGACAGTCCTACGAGCAGTACTTC
size: NA; V: TRBV19; D: TRBD2; J: TRBJ2-2; CDR3: CASSSRGAGVHTGELFF; DNA: TGTGCCAGTAGTTCGCGGGGAGCGGGGGTACACACCGGGGAGCTGTTTTTT
size: NA; V: TRBV5-3; D: NA; J: TRBJ1-5; CDR3: CARRGGKGYGQPQHF; DNA: TGTGCCAGAAGGGGAGGTAAGGGTTATGGCCAGCCCCAGCATTTT
size: NA; V: TRBV27; D: NA; J: TRBJ1-5; CDR3: CASSLQGAHQPQHF; DNA: TGTGCCAGCAGTCTACAGGGTGCCCATCAGCCCCAGCATTTT
size: NA; V: TRBV24-1; D: TRBD1; J: TRBJ2-1; CDR3: CATSDPGTGGTNEQFF; DNA: TGTGCCACCAGTGACCCCGGGACAGGGGGCACCAATGAGCAGTTCTTC
size: NA; V: TRBV3-1/TRBV3-2; D: NA; J: TRBJ2-5; CDR3: CASSQDSRTKETQYF; DNA: TGTGCCAGCAGCCAAGATTCACGGACAAAAGAGACCCAGTACTTC
size: NA; V: TRBV5-4; D: TRBD2; J: TRBJ2-1; CDR3: CASSEGTSFNEQFF; DNA: TGTGCCAGCAGCGAGGGGACTAGCTTCAATGAGCAGTTCTTC
size: NA; V: TRBV7-9; D: NA; J: TRBJ1-2; CDR3: CASSLGPGRGSYTF; DNA: TGTGCCAGCAGCTTAGGCCCAGGGCGAGGAAGCTACACCTTC
size: NA; V: TRBV30; D: NA; J: TRBJ2-7; CDR3: CAWSPFQLTGKQRDEQYF; DNA: TGTGCCTGGAGTCCCTTCCAGTTAACAGGGAAACAGCGTGACGAGCAGTACTTC
size: NA; V: TRBV19; D: NA; J: TRBJ1-6; CDR3: CASKGPGSAIDNSPLHF; DNA: TGTGCCAGCAAAGGACCGGGATCCGCAATTGATAATTCACCCCTCCACTTT
size: NA; V: TRBV10-2; D: TRBD2; J: TRBJ2-7; CDR3: CASSEWGGTSYEQYF; DNA: TGCGCCAGCAGTGAATGGGGGGGGACCTCCTACGAGCAGTACTTC